Each of the 9 T cell receptor beta chains below was sequenced from the same sample in a study of tissue T cells after allogeneic stem cell transplantation. Here immunoSEQ multiplex PCR was the method, and the copy in TCRdb shows in-frame clones only, minus some. The sample has some 25,000 clones; less than 75% are singletons. The sample was tissue from the ileum, taken at autopsy. These receptors originate from a female donor over 55 with lung cancer.

V gene TRBV12-3 or TRBV12-4 combines with J gene TRBJ2-5; 9 bases agree with TRBD1. V trimming: 7 bases; J trimming: 4 bases; junction bases outside the gene matches: 4. The CDR3 is made up of 13 amino acids. The CDR3 region is CASKQGAGETQYF. CDR3 DNA: TGTGCCAGCAAACAGGGGGCCGGAGAGACCCAGTACTTC.

This chain joins TRBV18 and TRBJ1-4, with 10 bases aligning to TRBD1. The CDR3 is 16 amino acids. Trimming removed 1 base from V and 8 bases from J; junction bases left unmatched: 7. Germline values: CDR1 KGHSH, CDR2 LQKENI. The CDR3 coding sequence is TGTGCCAGCTCACCACGACAGGGGGCCGGTGGCGAAAAACTGTTTTTT. Translating it yields CASSPRQGAGGEKLFF.

This chain links TRBV7-8 with TRBJ2-7; TRBD2 aligns across 8 bases. This CDR3 comprises 14 residues. Germline lookup yields CDR1 SGHVS and CDR2 FQNEAQ. The V gene end was trimmed by 7 bases and the J gene end by 3 bases; junction bases not matched to a gene: 8. The CDR3 sequence is CASNLYSGNYEQYF. Written as DNA, the CDR3 is TGTGCCAGCAATTTATATAGCGGGAACTACGAGCAGTACTTC.

CDR3 sequence reads: CASSSLAGSSYNEQFF. The CDR3 coding sequence is TGTGCCAGCAGCTCGCTAGCGGGAAGCTCCTACAATGAGCAGTTCTTC. The chain carries TRBV5-6 and TRBJ2-1; 9 bases fit TRBD2. This CDR3 region has 16 residues. With V trimmed by 3 bases and J by 0 bases, 4 bases remained unmatched. Germline V CDR1 and CDR2: SGHDT, YYEEEE.

This clone was picked up a small number of times. The chain has TRBV7-3 and TRBJ2-7; perhaps TRBD2 as D (5 bases). V was trimmed by 1 base and J by 3 bases, leaving 10 bases between them. CDR1 and CDR2 from the germline V gene are SGHTA and FQGTGA. The CDR3 contains 14 residues. CDR3 amino acids: CASSLNPGIYEQYF. The CDR3 nucleotides read TGTGCCAGCAGCTTAAATCCGGGAATCTACGAGCAGTACTTC.

This clone was counted between two and nine times. The chain carries TRBV11-3 and TRBJ2-7; D is perhaps TRBD1 (6 bases). Trimming removed 2 bases from V and 4 bases from J, with 12 bases in between. Germline V gives CDR1 SGHNT, CDR2 YENEEA. This CDR3 is 14 amino acids long. The CDR3 reads CASSLKRGIYEQYF. The CDR3 DNA sequence: TGTGCCAGCAGCTTAAAGAGGGGGATTTACGAGCAGTACTTC.

The chain carries TRBV6-5 and TRBJ1-2; D ambiguous. V gave up 0 bases and J gave up 6 bases, with 8 bases separating them. Per the germline V gene, CDR1 is MNHEY and CDR2 is SVGAGI. This CDR3 has 13 amino acids. CDR3 DNA: TGTGCCAGCAGTTACTCTCCTCGGAATGGCTACACCTTC. Translated: CASSYSPRNGYTF.

In nucleotides, the CDR3 is TGTGCCAGTAGGATATCTACAGGGTTCGGAAACACCATATATTTT. It codes for CASRISTGFGNTIYF. V usage is TRBV19 and J usage is TRBJ1-3; D is possibly TRBD1 (6 bases). This CDR3 is 15 amino acids long. Germline V gene lookup returns CDR1 LNHDA and CDR2 SQIVND (reference sequence). Between the trimmed V and J ends, which lost 6 bases and 4 bases, there was a span of 16 bases.

This clone was counted a few times. This CDR3 is also generated by other DNA sequences in the sample. V gene TRBV5-1 combines with J gene TRBJ2-7, with D possibly TRBD1 on 5 matching bases. The V end lost 0 bases, the J end lost 5 bases, and 6 bases lay between the germline ends. The germline gives CDR1 SGHRS, CDR2 YFSETQ. The CDR3 runs 12 residues. CDR3 sequence reads: CASSLVGDEQYF. CDR3 bases: TGCGCCAGCAGCTTGGTAGGGGACGAGCAGTACTTC.